Given below is one TCR beta chain in context. Its antigen is unknown. The entry originates in a study of shared clonotypes between healthy human individuals. The naive CD8 subset, CD45RO-negative cells positively selected for CCR7, excluded terminally differentiated effector memory CD45RA+ cells. Nashville, Tennessee was home to all donors, each a Caucasian adult. Germline CDR1 is SEHNR and CDR2 is FQNEAQ (reference sequence). The CDR3 runs 17 residues. Trimming left V 6 bases short and J 0 bases short, with 18 bases between. Findings and caveats of the study: Generally, estimated richness proved larger in naive subsets than it did in memory subsets.

As handled by the study authors: Junction-only sequences produced by ImmunoSEQ had no quality scores, so filtering differed. Sequenced by immunoSEQ multiplex PCR; TCRdb stores in-frame clones only, minus some. V, J and clone size derive from that table, while D and trimming were established from the DNA sequence. The profile shows about 580,000 clones, 95% to 98% of them singletons. Sample: naive CD8+ T cells sorted from blood. This clonotype was obtained from a man aged 25-45 years in good health. The chain recombines TRBV7-9 with TRBJ2-4; D is unresolved. Written as DNA, the CDR3 is TGTGCCAGCAGTCCCGCCGCAGAGATACTAGCCAAAAACATTCAGTACTTC. This encodes CASSPAAEILAKNIQYF.